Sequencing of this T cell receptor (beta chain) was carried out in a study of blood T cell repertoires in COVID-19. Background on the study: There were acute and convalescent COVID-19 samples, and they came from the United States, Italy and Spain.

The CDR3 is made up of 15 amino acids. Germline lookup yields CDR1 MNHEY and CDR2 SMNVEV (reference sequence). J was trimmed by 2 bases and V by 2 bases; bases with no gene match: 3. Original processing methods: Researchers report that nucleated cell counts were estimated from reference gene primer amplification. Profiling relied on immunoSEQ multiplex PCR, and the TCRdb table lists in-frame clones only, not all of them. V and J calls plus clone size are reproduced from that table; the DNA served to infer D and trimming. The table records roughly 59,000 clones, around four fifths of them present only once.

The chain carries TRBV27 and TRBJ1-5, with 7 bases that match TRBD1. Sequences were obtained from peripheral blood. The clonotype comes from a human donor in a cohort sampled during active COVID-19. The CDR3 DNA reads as TGTGCCAGCAGTTTAGAGGGGGCCGGCAATCAGCCCCAGCATTTT. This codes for CASSLEGAGNQPQHF.